These 3 T cell receptor beta chains share one sample of origin, sequenced in a study of blood T cell repertoires in COVID-19. Profiled with immunoSEQ multiplex PCR; TCRdb holds only in-frame clones, not every one. The sample has around 470,000 clones; 75% to 90% are singletons. Material: peripheral blood. Receptor source: a man in his late teens or twenties with COVID-19, enrolled during active disease.

This clone occurred a few times. The same CDR3 arises from other DNA sequences in this sample as well. The genes are TRBV6-5 and TRBJ1-5; a possible D gene is TRBD1 (6 bases). Germline assignment: CDR1 MNHEY and CDR2 SVGAGI. Trimming cost V 0 bases and J 2 bases, with 8 bases left between them. There are 15 residues in the CDR3. The CDR3 region is CASSYSPGGNQPQHF. The CDR3 DNA is TGTGCCAGCAGTTACTCCCCAGGGGGCAATCAGCCCCAGCATTTT.

The genes are TRBV9 and TRBJ2-3; TRBD1 matches 7 bases. The CDR3 has 13 residues. V gave up 5 bases and J gave up 3 bases; unmatched junction bases: 3. Germline values: CDR1 SGDLS, CDR2 YYNGEE. CDR3 DNA sequence: TGTGCCAGCAGTAGGGGGCGTACAGATACGCAGTATTTT. This encodes CASSRGRTDTQYF.

This rearrangement joins TRBV30 to TRBJ2-7; D remains ambiguous. The CDR3 extends over 13 amino acids. Germline V gives CDR1 GTSNPN, CDR2 SVGIG (reference sequence). V was clipped by 0 bases and J by 2 bases, with 8 bases between them. The CDR3 reads CAWSVRNTYEQYF. DNA for the CDR3: TGTGCCTGGAGTGTACGCAACACCTACGAGCAGTACTTC. Combining the CDR3 with reference TRBV30 and TRBJ2-7 gives the whole variable domain SQTIHQWPATLVQPVGSPLSLECTVEGTSNPNLYWYRQAAGRGLQLLFYSVGIGQISSEVPQNLSASRPQDRQFILSSKKLLLSDSGFYLCAWSVRNTYEQYFGPGTRLTVT.